This T cell receptor beta chain appears in the sequencing data of a study of beta chain features in type 1 diabetes. Populations isolated by sorting all had purity greater than 95%. The whole isolated RNA underwent reverse transcription, so sequencing captured expressed TCRB transcripts. Assay used: immunoSEQ multiplex PCR; TCRdb lists only in-frame clones, some missing. The table records 970,000 or so clones, about a sixth of them present only once. This CDR3 contains 13 residues. With 4 bases removed from V and 3 bases from J, the gap between germline ends came to 7 bases. Looked up from germline, CDR1 is SGDLS and CDR2 is YYNGEE.

V usage is TRBV9 and J usage is TRBJ2-2; D gene unclear. The TCR originated in a woman aged 18-35 years in good health. Source material: naive CD4+ T cells from blood. The CDR3 DNA reads TGTGCCAGCAGCCTTATTCACACCGGGGAGCTGTTTTTT. It codes for CASSLIHTGELFF. Variable domain in full (rest from reference TRBV9 and TRBJ2-2): DSGVTQTPKHLITATGQRVTLRCSPRSGDLSVYWYQQSLDQGLQFLIQYYNGEERAKGNILERFSAQQFPDLHSELNLSSLELGDSALYFCASSLIHTGELFFGEGSRLTVL.